These 25 T cell receptor beta chains came from one sample sequenced in a study of T cell clonotyping in hematopoietic cell transplantation. Using immunoSEQ multiplex PCR, the repertoire was profiled, and TCRdb retains in-frame clones only, with some absent. The sample lists about 10,000 clones; about 51% were seen once. The sequencing used peripheral blood mononuclear cells, collected 100 days after allogeneic stem cell transplant. The receptors derive from a female patient in her fifties who had an allogeneic stem cell transplant from an unrelated donor, so the T cells may come from the graft donor. Some clones in this sample may be carry-over from other donors' samples.

This chain joins TRBV30 and TRBJ1-2, with TRBD1 as a possible D gene (6 bases). The CDR3 runs 13 residues. Trimming took off 3 bases at V and 8 bases at J, with 16 bases between the two ends. Germline-derived CDR1 and CDR2 are GTSNPN and SVGIG (reference sequence). Here the CDR3 reads CAWRERGERGYTF. DNA for the CDR3: TGTGCCTGGAGGGAAAGGGGGGAGAGGGGCTACACCTTC. The whole variable domain, filled in from reference TRBV30 and TRBJ1-2, reads SQTIHQWPATLVQPVGSPLSLECTVEGTSNPNLYWYRQAAGRGLQLLFYSVGIGQISSEVPQNLSASRPQDRQFILSSKKLLLSDSGFYLCAWRERGERGYTFGSGTRLTVV.

The genes are TRBV30 and TRBJ1-5; weak D call: TRBD1 (5 bases). The CDR3 is 14 amino acids. The V end lost 1 base, the J end lost 1 base, and 8 bases lay between the germline ends. CDR1 is GTSNPN, CDR2 SVGIG, per germline (reference sequence). The CDR3 sequence: CAWSAGSSNQPQHF. DNA of the CDR3: TGTGCCTGGAGTGCAGGGTCCAGCAATCAGCCCCAGCATTTT.

The chain employs TRBV27 and TRBJ2-7; D is possibly TRBD1 or TRBD2 (5 bases each). This CDR3 contains 14 residues. Between the trimmed V and J ends, which lost 2 bases and 5 bases, there was a span of 13 bases. Germline V gives CDR1 MNHEY, CDR2 SMNVEV (reference sequence). Here the CDR3 reads CASSLVGVRDEQYF. CDR3 sequence (DNA): TGTGCCAGCAGTTTAGTGGGGGTTCGGGACGAGCAGTACTTC.

The chain has TRBV30 and TRBJ2-1; TRBD2 is a possible D gene (6 bases). V was cut by 0 bases and J by 9 bases, with 15 bases left in between. In germline, CDR1 is GTSNPN, CDR2 SVGIG (reference sequence). The CDR3 spans 14 residues. The CDR3 DNA sequence: TGTGCCTGGAGTGTAGAGAGGACTATGGGTGAGCAGTTCTTC. It codes for CAWSVERTMGEQFF.

The chain links TRBV29-1 to TRBJ2-6; 7 nucleotides line up with TRBD1. There are 14 residues in the CDR3. Germline V gives CDR1 SQVTM, CDR2 ANQGSEA. With 4 bases clipped from V and 0 bases from J, the junction kept 0 bases outside the gene matches. The DNA for the CDR3 is TGCAGCGTTGGGGACAGCTCTGGGGCCAACGTCCTGACTTTC. It translates to CSVGDSSGANVLTF.

The gene calls are TRBV30 and TRBJ1-2; D possibly corresponds to TRBD1 (5 bases). The CDR3 runs to 12 residues. Germline V gene sequence: CDR1 GTSNPN, CDR2 SVGIG (reference sequence). V lost 2 bases and J lost 3, with 7 bases in between. This CDR3 reads CAWSWGDYGYTF. In nucleotides, the CDR3 is TGTGCCTGGAGTTGGGGGGACTATGGCTACACCTTC.

The genes are TRBV7-2 and TRBJ2-5; a possible D gene is TRBD2 (6 bases). There are 14 residues in the CDR3. V was trimmed by 2 bases and J by 2 bases, leaving 9 bases between them. CDR1 and CDR2 from the germline V gene are SGHTA and FQGNSA. For the CDR3, the DNA is TGTGCCAGCAGCTTACGCGGGAATCAAGAGACCCAGTACTTC. This sequence encodes CASSLRGNQETQYF.

The gene calls are TRBV25-1 and TRBJ1-4; D call uncertain. CDR1 and CDR2 from the germline V gene are MGHDK and SYGVNS. The CDR3 runs to 14 residues. V was clipped by 8 bases and J by 10 bases, with 20 bases between them. CDR3 DNA sequence: TGTGCCAGCGAGGACGGACTCCGGTTGGGAAAACTGTTTTTT. Translation gives CASEDGLRLGKLFF.

This chain joins TRBV11-3 and TRBJ1-1; D remains ambiguous. Trimming pared 5 bases from V and 5 bases from J, leaving 12 bases between. The CDR3 sequence is 13 residues long. Germline V gives CDR1 SGHNT, CDR2 YENEEA. The CDR3 region is CASSLTTKTEAFF. DNA for the CDR3: TGTGCCAGCAGCCTTACCACCAAAACTGAAGCTTTCTTT. Drawing the rest from reference TRBV11-3 and TRBJ1-1, the complete variable domain is EAGVVQSPRYKIIEKKQPVAFWCNPISGHNTLYWYLQNLGQGPELLIRYENEEAVDDSQLPKDRFSAERLKGVDSTLKIQPAELGDSAVYLCASSLTTKTEAFFGQGTRLTVV.

For the CDR3, the DNA is TGTGCCTGCCCCCGGGACAGGGGGACAACTGAAGCTTTCTTT. This codes for CACPRDRGTTEAFF. This chain links TRBV30 with TRBJ1-1; 11 positions match TRBD1. The CDR3 loop spans 14 amino acids. Germline V lookup: CDR1 GTSNPN, CDR2 SVGIG (reference sequence). The junction had 8 bases not matched to a gene; V was cut back by 6 bases and J by 5 bases.

Only a few counts were recorded for this clone. The rearrangement uses TRBV19 and TRBJ1-1; D gene ambiguous. The V gene lost 5 bases and the J gene lost 4 bases, with 11 bases spanning the gap. The CDR3 is 13 amino acids. In germline, CDR1 is LNHDA, CDR2 SQIVND (reference sequence). The CDR3 here is CASSWVRGTEAFF. In nucleotides, the CDR3 is TGTGCCAGTAGTTGGGTGAGAGGCACTGAAGCTTTCTTT.

The J gene is TRBJ2-7, the V gene TRBV6-5; 7 bases fit TRBD1. Germline CDR1 MNHEY, CDR2 SVGAGI. This CDR3 comprises 15 residues. The V gene end was trimmed by 0 bases and the J gene end by 3 bases; junction bases not matched to a gene: 5. The CDR3 nucleotides are TGTGCCAGCAGTTACTCGGCCGGGACAGTCTACGAGCAGTACTTC. It translates to CASSYSAGTVYEQYF.

The V call is TRBV29-1, the J call TRBJ1-1, with D maybe TRBD1 (5 bases). Germline V gene data show CDR1 as SQVTM and CDR2 as ANQGSEA. Trimming pared 7 bases from V and 5 bases from J, leaving 20 bases between. The CDR3 contains 14 residues. CDR3 amino acids: CSALRGDWETEAFF. The CDR3 coding sequence is TGCAGCGCCCTGCGGGGGGACTGGGAAACTGAAGCTTTCTTT.

The V call is TRBV4-2, the J call TRBJ1-1; tentative D call: TRBD1 (5 bases). The V and J ends lost 3 bases and 1 base respectively, with 12 bases between them. CDR1 LGHNA and CDR2 YNFKEQ come from the germline V gene. This CDR3 region has 15 residues. Here the CDR3 reads CASSQAGRENTEAFF. In DNA form, the CDR3 reads TGTGCCAGCAGCCAGGCGGGACGGGAGAACACTGAAGCTTTCTTT.

This clone is categorized as medium-sized. The chain is built from TRBV13 and TRBJ2-7, with 8 bases fitting TRBD1. CDR3 length: 14 amino acids. V was pared by 5 bases and J by 2 bases, with 5 bases of the junction left unmatched. CDR1 is PRHDT and CDR2 is FYEKMQ in the germline V gene (reference sequence). The CDR3 region is CASSPETGAYEQYF. CDR3 coding DNA: TGTGCCAGCAGCCCCGAGACAGGGGCCTACGAGCAGTACTTC.

The chain uses TRBV6-5 and TRBJ2-7, with D possibly being TRBD2 (5 bases). Per the germline V gene, CDR1 is MNHEY and CDR2 is SVGAGI. The CDR3 is 14 amino acids. V was trimmed by 2 bases and J by 2 bases, leaving 10 bases between them. The CDR3 region has the DNA TGTGCCAGCAGTTACGGCAGGACTGCCTACGAGCAGTACTTC. Translation: CASSYGRTAYEQYF.

The chain joins TRBV29-1 to TRBJ1-1; D is possibly TRBD1 (6 bases). V dropped 8 bases and J dropped 0 bases, with 13 bases sitting between them. Germline assignment: CDR1 SQVTM and CDR2 ANQGSEA. The CDR3 loop spans 13 amino acids. CDR3 loop: CSSKGVLNTEAFF. CDR3 nucleotides: TGCAGCTCCAAGGGGGTCCTGAACACTGAAGCTTTCTTT. The whole variable domain, remainder taken from reference TRBV29-1 and TRBJ1-1, is SAVISQKPSRDICQRGTSLTIQCQVDSQVTMMFWYRQQPGQSLTLIATANQGSEATYESGFVIDKFPISRPNLTFSTLTVSNMSPEDSSIYLCSSKGVLNTEAFFGQGTRLTVV.

This chain links TRBV27 with TRBJ2-7, with D possibly being TRBD2 (5 bases). The length of the CDR3 is 14 residues. Germline lookup yields CDR1 MNHEY and CDR2 SMNVEV (reference sequence). V lost 2 bases to trimming and J lost 6 bases, with 14 bases between them. CDR3 loop: CASSLRPGWVEQYF. In DNA form, the CDR3 reads TGTGCCAGCAGTTTACGTCCGGGATGGGTCGAGCAGTACTTC.

The chain uses TRBV7-2 and TRBJ2-3, with D perhaps matching TRBD1 (5 bases). V was shortened by 5 bases and J by 5 bases, with 17 bases between the two germline ends. This CDR3 is built from 15 residues. Germline V gene sequence: CDR1 SGHTA, CDR2 FQGNSA. The CDR3 loop is CASSPRTPARDTQYF. The CDR3, as DNA: TGTGCCAGCAGCCCCCGGACACCAGCCAGAGATACGCAGTATTTT.

The chain combines TRBV6-5 with TRBJ1-3; no clear D gene. The CDR3 extends over 14 amino acids. Germline-derived CDR1 and CDR2 are MNHEY and SVGAGI. Trimming left V 0 bases short and J 4 bases short, with 7 bases between. The CDR3: CASSYSFRGNTIYF. The CDR3 nucleotides are TGTGCCAGCAGTTACTCATTCAGGGGAAACACCATATATTTT.

This clone has only a few counts. This chain links TRBV2 with TRBJ1-6, with D hard to call. CDR3 length: 12 residues. Germline values: CDR1 SNHLY, CDR2 FYNNEI. Trimming shortened V by 3 bases and J by 7 bases, and 4 bases separated the two germline ends. The CDR3 here is CASSDLNSPLHF. The CDR3 DNA follows: TGTGCCAGCAGTGATTTGAATTCACCCCTCCACTTT.

This chain joins TRBV11-2 and TRBJ2-5; a possible D gene is TRBD2 (5 bases). Germline values: CDR1 SGHAT, CDR2 FQNNGV. The CDR3 sequence is 15 residues long. Trimming took 1 base from V and 10 from J, leaving 19 bases between them. The CDR3 loop is CASSLATAAGVIQYF. The CDR3 DNA is TGTGCCAGCAGCTTAGCGACGGCGGCGGGCGTAATCCAGTACTTC. Filled out from reference TRBV11-2 and TRBJ2-5, the complete variable domain reads EAGVAQSPRYKIIEKRQSVAFWCNPISGHATLYWYQQILGQGPKLLIQFQNNGVVDDSQLPKDRFSAERLKGVDSTLKIQPAKLEDSAVYLCASSLATAAGVIQYFGPGTRLLVL.

The gene calls are TRBV7-8 and TRBJ1-6; D is uncertain. The length of the CDR3 is 13 residues. Between the trimmed V and J ends, which lost 7 bases and 12 bases, there was a span of 16 bases. Per the germline V gene, CDR1 is SGHVS and CDR2 is FQNEAQ. CDR3 protein: CASTPGNGKPLHF. CDR3 DNA sequence: TGTGCCAGCACCCCCGGGAACGGCAAACCCCTCCACTTT. The full variable domain, its missing parts supplied by reference TRBV7-8 and TRBJ1-6, is GAGVSQSPRYKVAKRGQDVALRCDPISGHVSLFWYQQALGQGPEFLTYFQNEAQLDKSGLPSDRFFAERPEGSVSTLKIQRTQQEDSAVYLCASTPGNGKPLHFGNGTRLTVT.

CDR3 protein: CASSQGITQKLFF. The CDR3 coding sequence is TGCGCCAGCAGCCAGGGGATCACCCAAAAACTGTTTTTT. The chain carries TRBV4-1 and TRBJ1-4; D gene ambiguous. V lost 3 bases, J lost 9 bases, and 11 bases lay in between. CDR1 and CDR2 from the germline V gene are MGHRA and YSYEKL. The CDR3 is 13 amino acids.

This chain joins TRBV30 and TRBJ2-7; 7 nucleotides line up with TRBD2. V gave up 5 bases and J gave up 7 bases; unmatched junction bases: 5. The CDR3 is 11 residues long. CDR1 and CDR2 (germline): GTSNPN, SVGIG (reference sequence). In DNA, the CDR3 is TGTGCCTGGGCGATGGGAGGGGAGCAGTACTTC. This gives the protein CAWAMGGEQYF.